This T cell receptor beta chain was sequenced in a study of blood T cell repertoires in COVID-19. At the level of the study: Acute and convalescent COVID-19 samples came from the United States, Italy and Spain.

Data came from immunoSEQ multiplex PCR; TCRdb stores just in-frame clones and leaves some out. Of some 150,000 clones detected, roughly nine tenths appear once; the ten largest clones hold under 3.5%. The junction had 6 bases not matched to a gene; V was cut back by 5 bases and J by 8 bases. The CDR3 is 16 amino acids. Germline lookup yields CDR1 SSHAT and CDR2 FNYEAQ (reference sequence). The V and J genes are TRBV7-7 and TRBJ2-1; 16 bases match TRBD2. The receptor was isolated from a woman aged 60-70 years with active COVID-19. The sample comprised peripheral blood. CDR3 region: CASSPGLAGGLDEQFF. The CDR3 DNA sequence: TGTGCCAGCAGCCCGGGACTAGCGGGAGGGCTCGATGAGCAGTTCTTC.